The entry below gives a single T cell receptor beta chain sequence along with its context. No antigen is known for it. This sample is drawn from a study of cytotoxic CD8 clonotypes in ibrutinib-treated CLL. Clones were read by immunoSEQ multiplex PCR, and TCRdb kept only the in-frame ones, dropping some. This table has some 300,000 clones, 80% appearing once. Notes on the study in general: Baseline levels were approached again at progression, after clonality had risen at ibrutinib response. The public clonotypes identified were infrequent and showed contraction or stability on treatment.

This TCR came from a human donor with chronic lymphocytic leukemia. This specimen consisted of PBMCs, obtained before ibrutinib treatment.

The CDR3 protein is CASSLLGVGYGYTF. DNA of the CDR3: TGTGCCAGCAGCTTATTAGGGGTGGGCTATGGCTACACCTTC. The V gene is TRBV7-9, the J gene TRBJ1-2; maybe TRBD1 (5 bases). The CDR3 loop spans 14 amino acids. CDR1 is SEHNR, CDR2 FQNEAQ, per germline (reference sequence). The V gene lost 2 bases and the J gene lost 4 bases, with 11 bases spanning the gap.